This entry concerns a single T cell receptor beta chain. V shed 10 bases and J shed 1 base, with 11 bases lying between them. Germline CDR1 SEHNR, CDR2 FQNEAQ (reference sequence). This CDR3 is 12 amino acids long. The data originate from a study of CD8 T cells in Susac syndrome. After extraction with the RNeasy kit, about 0.45 to 1 ug of the RNA was reverse transcribed using random hexamers. Amplification of TCR beta CDR3 by immunoSEQ multiplex PCR spanned 54 Vbeta and 13 Jbeta. TCRdb called the immunoSEQ multiplex PCR reads again in MiXCR, with one record for every CDR3 protein. The sample shows under 250,000 distinct CDR3 sequences, just over 90% of them seen only once.

The chain is built from TRBV7-9 and TRBJ2-7, with a tentative D call TRBD1 (6 bases). The specimen sequenced was CD4+ T cells from PBMCs. The sequence was obtained from a human donor with multiple sclerosis. CDR3 protein: CATEGGSYEQYF. The CDR3 DNA reads TGTGCCACTGAAGGGGGTTCCTACGAGCAGTACTTC. The full variable domain, in which reference TRBV7-9 and TRBJ2-7 provide the parts outside the CDR3, is DTGVSQNPRHKITKRGQNVTFRCDPISEHNRLYWYRQTLGQGPEFLTYFQNEAQLEKSRLLSDRFSAERPKGSFSTLEIQRTEQGDSAMYLCATEGGSYEQYFGPGTRLTVT.